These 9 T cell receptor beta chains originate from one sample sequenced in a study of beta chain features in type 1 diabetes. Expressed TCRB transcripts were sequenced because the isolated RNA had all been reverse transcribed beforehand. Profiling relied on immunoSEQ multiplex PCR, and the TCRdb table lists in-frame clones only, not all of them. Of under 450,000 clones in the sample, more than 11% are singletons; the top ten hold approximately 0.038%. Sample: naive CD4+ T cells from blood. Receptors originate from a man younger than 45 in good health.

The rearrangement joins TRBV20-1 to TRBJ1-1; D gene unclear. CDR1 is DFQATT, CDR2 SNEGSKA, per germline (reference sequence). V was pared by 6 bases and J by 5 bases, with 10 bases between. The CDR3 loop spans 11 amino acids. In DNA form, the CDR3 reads TGCAGTGCCGCGCTCCAGACTGAAGCTTTCTTT. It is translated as CSAALQTEAFF.

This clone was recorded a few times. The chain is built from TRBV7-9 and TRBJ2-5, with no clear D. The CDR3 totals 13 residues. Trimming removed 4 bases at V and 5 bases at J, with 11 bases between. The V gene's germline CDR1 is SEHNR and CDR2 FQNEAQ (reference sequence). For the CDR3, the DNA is TGTGCCAGCAGCTCCATAGGGAAGGAGACCCAGTACTTC. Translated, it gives CASSSIGKETQYF.

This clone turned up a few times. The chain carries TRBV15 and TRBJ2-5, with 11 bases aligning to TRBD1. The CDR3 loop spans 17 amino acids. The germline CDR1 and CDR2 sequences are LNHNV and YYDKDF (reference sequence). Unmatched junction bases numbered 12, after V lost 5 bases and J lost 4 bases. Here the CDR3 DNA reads TGTGCCACCAGCTCCTCACTCTGGGGGACAGGGGGAGAGACCCAGTACTTC. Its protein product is CATSSSLWGTGGETQYF.

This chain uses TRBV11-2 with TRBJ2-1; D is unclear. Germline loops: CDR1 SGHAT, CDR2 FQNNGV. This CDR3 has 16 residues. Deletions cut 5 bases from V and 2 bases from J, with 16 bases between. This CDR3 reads CASSGIKGYAYNEQFF. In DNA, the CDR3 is TGTGCCAGCAGCGGGATCAAAGGGTACGCCTACAATGAGCAGTTCTTC.

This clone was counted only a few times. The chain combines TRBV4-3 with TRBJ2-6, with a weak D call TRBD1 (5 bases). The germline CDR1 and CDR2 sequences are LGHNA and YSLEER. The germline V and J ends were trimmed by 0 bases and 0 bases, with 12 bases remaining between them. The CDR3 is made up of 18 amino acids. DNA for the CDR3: TGCGCCAGCAGCCAAGAAGGGCAGGGATACTCTGGGGCCAACGTCCTGACTTTC. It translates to CASSQEGQGYSGANVLTF.

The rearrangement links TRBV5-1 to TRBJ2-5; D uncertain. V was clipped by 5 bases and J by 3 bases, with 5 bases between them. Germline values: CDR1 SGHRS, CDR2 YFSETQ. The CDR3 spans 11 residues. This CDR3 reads CASRAEETQYF. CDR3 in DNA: TGCGCCAGCAGAGCAGAAGAGACCCAGTACTTC.

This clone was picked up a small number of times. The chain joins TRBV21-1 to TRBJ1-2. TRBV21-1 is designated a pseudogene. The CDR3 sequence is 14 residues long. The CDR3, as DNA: TGTGCCAGCAGCAAATGGCGGGGAAACTATGGCTACACCTTC. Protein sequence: CASSKWRGNYGYTF.

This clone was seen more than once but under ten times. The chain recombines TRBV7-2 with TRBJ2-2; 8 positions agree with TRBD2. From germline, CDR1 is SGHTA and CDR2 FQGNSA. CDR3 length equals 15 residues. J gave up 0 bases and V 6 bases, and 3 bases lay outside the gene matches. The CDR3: CASRLAVANTGELFF. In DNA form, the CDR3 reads TGTGCCAGCAGACTAGCGGTCGCGAACACCGGGGAGCTGTTTTTT. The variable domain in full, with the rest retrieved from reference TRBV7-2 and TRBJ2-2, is GAGVSQSPSNKVTEKGKDVELRCDPISGHTALYWYRQSLGQGLEFLIYFQGNSAPDKSGLPSDRFSAERTGGSVSTLTIQRTQQEDSAVYLCASRLAVANTGELFFGEGSRLTVL.

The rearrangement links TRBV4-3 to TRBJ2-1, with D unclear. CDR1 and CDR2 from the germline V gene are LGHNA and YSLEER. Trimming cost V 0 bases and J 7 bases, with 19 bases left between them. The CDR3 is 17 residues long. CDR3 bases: TGCGCCAGCAGCCAAGATTGGGTCCAGAGTTTAAGGAATGAGCAGTTCTTC. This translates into CASSQDWVQSLRNEQFF.